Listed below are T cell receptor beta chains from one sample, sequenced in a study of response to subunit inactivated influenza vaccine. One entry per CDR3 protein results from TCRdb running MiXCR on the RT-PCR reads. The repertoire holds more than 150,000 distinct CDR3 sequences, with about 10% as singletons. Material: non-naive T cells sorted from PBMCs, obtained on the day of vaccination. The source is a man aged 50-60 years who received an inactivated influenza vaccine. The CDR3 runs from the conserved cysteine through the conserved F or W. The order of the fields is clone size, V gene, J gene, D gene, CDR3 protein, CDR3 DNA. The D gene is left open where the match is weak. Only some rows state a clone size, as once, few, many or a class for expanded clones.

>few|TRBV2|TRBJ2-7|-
CASKRFYEQYF
TGTGCCAGCAAAAGGTTTTACGAGCAGTACTTC
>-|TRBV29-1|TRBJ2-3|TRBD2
CSVEVRALAASGATDTQYF
TGCAGCGTTGAAGTTCGGGCACTAGCGGCATCCGGGGCGACAGATACGCAGTATTTT
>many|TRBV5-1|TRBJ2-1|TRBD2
CASSPRGAGAYNEQFF
TGCGCCAGCAGCCCCCGAGGAGCGGGAGCCTACAATGAGCAGTTCTTC
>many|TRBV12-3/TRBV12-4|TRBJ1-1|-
CAVSGRGVTEAFF
TGTGCCGTCTCGGGACGTGGGGTTACTGAAGCTTTCTTT
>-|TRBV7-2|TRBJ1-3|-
CASSFDGISGNTIYF
TGTGCCAGCAGCTTTGACGGAATCTCTGGAAACACCATATATTTT
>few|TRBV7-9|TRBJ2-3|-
CASSLGWRGTADTQYF
TGTGCCAGCAGCTTAGGCTGGAGGGGGACGGCAGATACGCAGTATTTT
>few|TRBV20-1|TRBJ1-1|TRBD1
CSARVTGEPNTEAFF
TGCAGTGCTAGAGTGACAGGGGAGCCGAACACTGAAGCTTTCTTT
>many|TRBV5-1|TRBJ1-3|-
CASSLGSSGNTIYF
TGTGCCAGCAGCTTAGGCAGCTCTGGAAACACCATATATTTT
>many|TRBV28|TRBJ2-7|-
CASSPPLEGLNYEQYF
TGTGCCAGCAGTCCACCCCTCGAAGGGCTCAACTACGAGCAGTACTTC
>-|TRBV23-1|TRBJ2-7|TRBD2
CASMNRGGRIHEQYF
TGCGCCAGCATGAACCGGGGCGGGAGAATCCACGAGCAGTACTTC
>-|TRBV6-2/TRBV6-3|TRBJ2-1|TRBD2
CASSSKEGLAGWAEQFF
TGTGCCAGCAGTTCCAAGGAGGGACTAGCGGGATGGGCGGAGCAGTTCTTC
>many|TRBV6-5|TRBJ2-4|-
CASRRRDDIQYF
TGTGCCAGCAGGCGCAGGGATGACATTCAGTACTTC
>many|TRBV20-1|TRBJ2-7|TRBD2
CSARALGREVTYEQYF
TGCAGTGCTAGAGCCCTCGGGCGGGAGGTTACCTACGAGCAGTACTTC
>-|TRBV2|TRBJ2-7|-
CASSYDPTSGVYEQYF
TGTGCCAGCAGCTACGACCCGACCAGCGGAGTATACGAGCAGTACTTC
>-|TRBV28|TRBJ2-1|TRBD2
CASLTPRAGGLNEQFF
TGTGCCAGCCTAACGCCCAGAGCGGGGGGGCTCAATGAGCAGTTCTTC
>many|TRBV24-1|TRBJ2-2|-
CATSDLGGSTGELFF
TGTGCCACCAGTGATTTGGGCGGTTCCACCGGGGAGCTGTTTTTT
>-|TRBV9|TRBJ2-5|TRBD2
CASSVHTGGETQYF
TGTGCCAGCAGCGTTCATACGGGGGGAGAGACCCAGTACTTC
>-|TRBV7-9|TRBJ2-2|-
CASRASAGSNTGELFF
TGTGCCAGCAGGGCCTCCGCGGGTTCGAACACCGGGGAGCTGTTTTTT
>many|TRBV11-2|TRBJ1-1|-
CASSLSFLAGRRLNTEAFF
TGTGCCAGCAGCTTAAGTTTTCTTGCGGGACGGCGATTGAACACTGAAGCTTTCTTT
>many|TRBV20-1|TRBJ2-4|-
CSARGAGKNIQYF
TGCAGTGCCCGGGGGGCGGGCAAAAACATTCAGTACTTC
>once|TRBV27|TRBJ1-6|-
CASSFWTKNSPLHF
TGTGCCAGCAGTTTCTGGACAAAGAATTCACCCCTCCACTTT
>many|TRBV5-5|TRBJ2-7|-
CASSKNPPGAPLSYEQYF
TGTGCCAGCAGCAAGAATCCCCCAGGGGCCCCCCTCTCCTACGAGCAGTACTTC
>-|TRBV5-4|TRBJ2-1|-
CASSLREDGRSNEQFF
TGTGCCAGCAGCTTGAGGGAGGATGGCAGGAGCAATGAGCAGTTCTTC
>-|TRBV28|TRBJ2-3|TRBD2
CASIAPGGQLDTQYF
TGTGCCAGCATTGCGCCGGGGGGGCAGTTAGATACGCAGTATTTT
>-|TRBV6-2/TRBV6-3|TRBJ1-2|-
CASSTPLGGGYTF
TGTGCCAGCAGCACCCCCTTGGGTGGTGGCTACACCTTC
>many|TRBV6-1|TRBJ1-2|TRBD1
CASTLAYGTGGSYGYTF
TGTGCCAGCACTCTGGCATATGGGACAGGGGGAAGTTATGGCTACACCTTC
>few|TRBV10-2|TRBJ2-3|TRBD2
CASRPSLAGGQDTQYF
TGCGCCAGCAGACCGTCTCTAGCGGGGGGGCAAGATACGCAGTATTTT
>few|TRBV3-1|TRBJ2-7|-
CASSQVGLPLGEQYF
TGTGCCAGCAGCCAGGTCGGACTACCCTTAGGAGAGCAGTACTTC
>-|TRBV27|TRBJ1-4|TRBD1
CASSPGQGRKLFF
TGTGCCAGCAGCCCGGGACAGGGAAGAAAACTGTTTTTT
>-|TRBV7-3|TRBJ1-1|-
CASSFSGSTEAFF
TGTGCCAGCAGCTTCTCAGGGAGCACTGAAGCTTTCTTT
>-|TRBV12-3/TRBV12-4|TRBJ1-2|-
CASSLVGSYGYTF
TGTGCCAGCAGTTTAGTCGGGTCCTATGGCTACACCTTC
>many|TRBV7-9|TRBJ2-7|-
CASSPLTVYEQYF
TGTGCCAGCAGCCCCCTGACGGTCTACGAGCAGTACTTC
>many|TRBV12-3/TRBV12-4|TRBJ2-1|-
CASSLRVGRDEQFF
TGTGCCAGCAGCTTGCGGGTGGGACGGGATGAGCAGTTCTTC
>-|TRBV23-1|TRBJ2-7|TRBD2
CASSSIPGLDYYEQYF
TGCGCCAGCAGCTCTATACCTGGACTAGACTACTACGAGCAGTACTTC
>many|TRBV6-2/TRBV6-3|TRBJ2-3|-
CASSYSGTSDTQYF
TGTGCCAGCAGTTACTCGGGTACTTCCGATACGCAGTATTTT